The sequence of this T cell receptor beta chain was determined in a study of T cells in Graves' hyperthyroidism and ophthalmopathy. This clonotype occurred a few times. V lost 5 bases and J lost 4; bases outside the gene matches: 10. This CDR3 comprises 15 residues. Per germline, CDR1 MNHNS and CDR2 SASEGT. From RNA transcripts, TCR beta CDR3 regions were amplified. HTBI primers were employed in a first-round RT-PCR of the TCR CDR3. Each CDR3 protein gets one entry after TCRdb re-called the multiplex PCR reads with MiXCR. Here the sample spans approximately 720,000 distinct CDR3 sequences, around 20% being singletons.

The chain links TRBV6-1 to TRBJ1-2, with TRBD1 matching over 7 bases. The clonotype originates from a woman aged 45-65 years with Graves' hyperthyroidism that later progressed to Graves' ophthalmopathy. Sequencing was performed on blood. For the CDR3, the DNA is TGTGCCAGCAGTCCACAGGGGACAGTATCCTATGGCTACACCTTC. This gives the protein CASSPQGTVSYGYTF.